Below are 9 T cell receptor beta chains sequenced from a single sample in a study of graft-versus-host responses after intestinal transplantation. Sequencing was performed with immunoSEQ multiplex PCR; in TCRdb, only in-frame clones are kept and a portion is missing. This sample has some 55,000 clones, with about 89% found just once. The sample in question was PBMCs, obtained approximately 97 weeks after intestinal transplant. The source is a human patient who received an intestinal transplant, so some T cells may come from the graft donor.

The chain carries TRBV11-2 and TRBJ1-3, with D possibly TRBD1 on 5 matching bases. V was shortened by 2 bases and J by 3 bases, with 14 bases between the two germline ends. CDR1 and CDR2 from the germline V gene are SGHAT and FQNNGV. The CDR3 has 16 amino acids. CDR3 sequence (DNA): TGTGCCAGCAGCTTATCAAGAGGGGCCGGTGGAAACACCATATATTTT. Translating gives CASSLSRGAGGNTIYF.

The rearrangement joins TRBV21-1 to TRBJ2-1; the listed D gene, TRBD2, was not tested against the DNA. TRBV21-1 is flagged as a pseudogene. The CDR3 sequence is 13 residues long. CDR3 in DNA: TGTGCCAGCAGCAAAGACGGACTGAATGAGCAGTTCTTC. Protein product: CASSKDGLNEQFF.

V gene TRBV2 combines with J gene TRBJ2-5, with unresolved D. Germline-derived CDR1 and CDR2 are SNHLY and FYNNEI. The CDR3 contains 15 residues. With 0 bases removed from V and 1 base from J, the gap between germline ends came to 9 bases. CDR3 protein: CASSEALVSQETQYF. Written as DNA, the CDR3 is TGTGCCAGCAGTGAAGCGCTTGTTTCCCAAGAGACCCAGTACTTC.

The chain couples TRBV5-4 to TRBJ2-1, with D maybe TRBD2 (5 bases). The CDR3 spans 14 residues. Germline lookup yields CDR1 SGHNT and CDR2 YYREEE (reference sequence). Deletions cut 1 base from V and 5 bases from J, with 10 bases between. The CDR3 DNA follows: TGTGCCAGCAGCTTGAGGAGGAACGACAATGAGCAGTTCTTC. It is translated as CASSLRRNDNEQFF.

The CDR3 sequence is CASSVDDRSNTEAFF. The CDR3 DNA follows: TGTGCCAGCAGCGTAGATGACAGATCGAACACTGAAGCTTTCTTT. The V gene is TRBV9, the J gene TRBJ1-1, with D possibly matching TRBD1 (5 bases). Germline V gene data show CDR1 as SGDLS and CDR2 as YYNGEE. V was trimmed by 0 bases and J by 1 base, leaving 10 bases between them. CDR3 length equals 15 residues. The full variable domain, rest sourced from reference TRBV9 and TRBJ1-1, is DSGVTQTPKHLITATGQRVTLRCSPRSGDLSVYWYQQSLDQGLQFLIQYYNGEERAKGNILERFSAQQFPDLHSELNLSSLELGDSALYFCASSVDDRSNTEAFFGQGTRLTVV.

The CDR3 reads CASSEADRAWSQPQHF. Written as DNA, the CDR3 is TGTGCCAGCAGTGAGGCGGACAGGGCATGGAGTCAGCCCCAGCATTTT. This chain uses TRBV6-1 with TRBJ1-5, with TRBD1 matching over 8 bases. Germline V CDR1 and CDR2: MNHNS, SASEGT. This CDR3 has 16 residues. Unmatched junction bases numbered 10, after V lost 3 bases and J lost 6 bases.

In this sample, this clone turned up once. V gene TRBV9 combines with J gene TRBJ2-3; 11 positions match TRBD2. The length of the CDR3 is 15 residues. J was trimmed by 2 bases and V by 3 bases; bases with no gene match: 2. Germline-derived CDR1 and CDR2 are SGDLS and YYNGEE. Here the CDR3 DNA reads TGTGCCAGCAGCGCACTAGCGGGAGACACAGATACGCAGTATTTT. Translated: CASSALAGDTDTQYF.

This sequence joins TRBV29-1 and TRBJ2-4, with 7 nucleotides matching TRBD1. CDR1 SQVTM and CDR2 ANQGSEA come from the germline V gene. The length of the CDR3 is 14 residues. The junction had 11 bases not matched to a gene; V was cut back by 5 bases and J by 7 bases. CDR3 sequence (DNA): TGCAGCGTTAAAGGGAGACAGGGTAGGAACATTCAGTACTTC. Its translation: CSVKGRQGRNIQYF. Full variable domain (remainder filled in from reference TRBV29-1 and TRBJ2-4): SAVISQKPSRDICQRGTSLTIQCQVDSQVTMMFWYRQQPGQSLTLIATANQGSEATYESGFVIDKFPISRPNLTFSTLTVSNMSPEDSSIYLCSVKGRQGRNIQYFGAGTRLSVL.

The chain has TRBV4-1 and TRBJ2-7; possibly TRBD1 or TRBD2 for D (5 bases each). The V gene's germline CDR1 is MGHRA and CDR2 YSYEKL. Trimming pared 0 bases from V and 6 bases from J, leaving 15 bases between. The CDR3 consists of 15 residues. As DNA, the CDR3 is TGCGCCAGCAGCCAAGACCGGGACGGTTTTTCCGAGCAGTACTTC. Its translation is CASSQDRDGFSEQYF.